The clone carrying this TCR beta chain was counted at least ten times. Its antigen is as yet unknown. This sample stems from a study of T-cell reconstitution after alpha-beta-depleted transplantation in children. Study observations and caveats: From newly produced T cells came most of the T-cell counts and diversity one year after transplant.

This CDR3 has 11 residues. Germline CDR1 reads MDHEN; CDR2 reads SYDVKM. The V gene lost 7 bases and the J gene lost 4 bases, with 8 bases spanning the gap. Library preparation (for TCRbeta) was performed with unique molecular identifiers. In TCRdb, the PCR reads were re-called with MiXCR into one record per CDR3 protein. This table holds 490,000 or so distinct CDR3 sequences, roughly a tenth found once. The origin of this receptor is a child younger than 10 with inherited bone marrow failure, due to receive a stem cell transplant. The sample was PBMCs, taken before TCRalphabeta/CD19-depleted stem cell transplant. The chain uses TRBV28 and TRBJ2-7; D might be TRBD2 (5 bases). The CDR3 bases are TGTGCCAGCACCCAGCGGTACGAGCAGTACTTC. The encoded protein is CASTQRYEQYF.